The 22 T cell receptor beta chains given below trace back to one sample, sequenced in a study of blood T cell repertoires in COVID-19. Some clones are missing from TCRdb's copy, which holds only in-frame ones; the method was immunoSEQ multiplex PCR. This table holds approximately 150,000 clones, just under 85% found once. Sequenced sample: PBMCs or T cells enriched from blood (not recorded which). These receptors were collected from a woman in her forties or fifties with acute COVID-19.

V and J are TRBV12-5 and TRBJ2-7; TRBD1 is a possible D gene (6 bases). The CDR3 totals 15 residues. V was cut by 0 bases and J by 7 bases, with 16 bases left in between. Germline values: CDR1 LGHNT, CDR2 FRNRAP. CDR3 in DNA: TGTGCTAGTGGTTTGGTAGATGGGGCGAGGGGGGAGCAGTACTTC. This gives the protein CASGLVDGARGEQYF.

V is TRBV6-1 and J is TRBJ2-6, with 7 bases matching TRBD1. This CDR3 has 19 amino acids. The germline gives CDR1 MNHNS, CDR2 SASEGT. J was trimmed by 1 base and V by 1 base; bases with no gene match: 10. CDR3: CASSEVYVTRGSGANVLTF. Here the CDR3 DNA reads TGTGCCAGCAGTGAAGTGTATGTCACCAGGGGGTCTGGGGCCAACGTCCTGACTTTC.

V usage is TRBV9 and J usage is TRBJ1-4; D gene uncertain. Germline V lookup: CDR1 SGDLS, CDR2 YYNGEE. Trimming took off 5 bases at V and 8 bases at J, with 13 bases between the two ends. The CDR3 has 13 amino acids. The CDR3 region is CASSFQPGEKLFF. The CDR3 DNA reads as TGTGCCAGCAGTTTCCAACCCGGGGAAAAACTGTTTTTT.

In DNA form, the CDR3 reads TGTGCCAGCAGCCTAGTAGCGGGAGCCAACAATGAGCAGTTCTTC. Amino acids: CASSLVAGANNEQFF. The V and J genes are TRBV7-3 and TRBJ2-1, with 9 bases that match TRBD2. V lost 5 bases and J lost 5; bases outside the gene matches: 7. Germline-derived CDR1 and CDR2 are SGHTA and FQGTGA. This CDR3 has 15 residues.

This clone has more than one count but fewer than ten. The rearrangement uses TRBV14 and TRBJ2-1; D is possibly TRBD2 (5 bases). This CDR3 is 15 amino acids long. Germline loops: CDR1 SGHDN, CDR2 FVKESK. With 6 bases removed from V and 5 bases from J, the gap between germline ends came to 17 bases. The CDR3 DNA is TGTGCCAGCAGTCTGACCTTGGCGGGCCACAATGAGCAGTTCTTC. It yields the protein CASSLTLAGHNEQFF.

J is TRBJ2-7 and V is TRBV6-4; D is unresolved. The ends were cut back, 6 bases at V and 3 bases at J, with 12 bases in the middle. There are 13 residues in the CDR3. The V gene's germline CDR1 is MRHNA and CDR2 SNTAGT. The CDR3 region is CASRSRVHYEQYF. CDR3 sequence (DNA): TGTGCCAGCAGATCCCGCGTTCACTACGAGCAGTACTTC.

V and J are TRBV7-2 and TRBJ2-3; 10 bases fit TRBD2. The J segment lost 5 bases and the V segment lost 3 bases, leaving 11 bases of the junction unmatched. Germline CDR1 and CDR2: SGHTA and FQGNSA. This CDR3 contains 17 residues. CDR3 DNA: TGTGCCAGCAGCTTGGGCGGGCTAGCGGGAGTACAAGATACGCAGTATTTT. This codes for CASSLGGLAGVQDTQYF. The full variable domain, in which reference TRBV7-2 and TRBJ2-3 provide the parts outside the CDR3, is GAGVSQSPSNKVTEKGKDVELRCDPISGHTALYWYRQSLGQGLEFLIYFQGNSAPDKSGLPSDRFSAERTGGSVSTLTIQRTQQEDSAVYLCASSLGGLAGVQDTQYFGPGTRLTVL.

The chain couples TRBV28 to TRBJ2-2; TRBD1 is a possible D gene (6 bases). CDR3 length: 15 residues. CDR1 and CDR2 (germline): MDHEN, SYDVKM. V lost 6 bases, J lost 5 bases, and 16 bases lay in between. The CDR3 here is CASRGGVTLTGELFF. The CDR3 DNA follows: TGTGCCAGCAGAGGGGGTGTGACTTTGACCGGGGAGCTGTTTTTT.

The rearrangement joins TRBV14 to TRBJ1-5; the D is unclear. Germline CDR1 SGHDN, CDR2 FVKESK. The CDR3 is 14 residues long. V was cut by 6 bases and J by 6 bases, with 15 bases left in between. Written as DNA, the CDR3 is TGTGCCAGCAGGGGAGGGATCGACGCTCAGCCCCAGCATTTT. Translating it yields CASRGGIDAQPQHF. The variable domain in full, completed from reference TRBV14 and TRBJ1-5, reads EAGVTQFPSHSVIEKGQTVTLRCDPISGHDNLYWYRRVMGKEIKFLLHFVKESKQDESGMPNNRFLAERTGGTYSTLKVQPAELEDSGVYFCASRGGIDAQPQHFGDGTRLSIL.

V usage is TRBV5-4 and J usage is TRBJ2-7; perhaps TRBD2 as D (5 bases). Trimming removed 3 bases from V and 2 bases from J, with 9 bases in between. Germline V gene lookup returns CDR1 SGHNT and CDR2 YYREEE (reference sequence). CDR3 length: 13 residues. DNA of the CDR3: TGTGCCAGCAGCTCACAGAGGGCCTACGAGCAGTACTTC. Its protein product is CASSSQRAYEQYF.

This chain uses TRBV5-6 with TRBJ1-2; no clear D. The CDR3 length is 12 residues. Germline loops: CDR1 SGHDT, CDR2 YYEEEE. The germline V and J ends were trimmed by 4 bases and 8 bases, with 12 bases remaining between them. This CDR3 is CASSPMSRGYTF. The CDR3 bases are TGTGCCAGCAGCCCAATGAGCAGGGGCTACACCTTC.

V gene TRBV9 combines with J gene TRBJ2-4, with TRBD2 matching over 13 bases. CDR3 length: 17 amino acids. J was trimmed by 5 bases and V by 4 bases; bases with no gene match: 9. The V gene's germline CDR1 is SGDLS and CDR2 YYNGEE. CDR3 nucleotide sequence: TGTGCCAGCAGCCTCGGACTAGCGGGAGTGGTGGAAAACATTCAGTACTTC. It specifies CASSLGLAGVVENIQYF.

This clone was recorded a few times. This rearrangement joins TRBV30 to TRBJ2-5; D remains unclear. Germline V CDR1 and CDR2: GTSNPN, SVGIG (reference sequence). V was pared by 1 base and J by 1 base, with 13 bases between. The CDR3 is 15 residues long. This CDR3 reads CAWSGSGRPQETQYF. The CDR3 bases are TGTGCCTGGAGTGGCTCTGGCAGGCCCCAAGAGACCCAGTACTTC. The full variable domain, completed using reference TRBV30 and TRBJ2-5, is SQTIHQWPATLVQPVGSPLSLECTVEGTSNPNLYWYRQAAGRGLQLLFYSVGIGQISSEVPQNLSASRPQDRQFILSSKKLLLSDSGFYLCAWSGSGRPQETQYFGPGTRLLVL.

This clone was picked up one time. The genes are TRBV27 and TRBJ1-5; 10 nucleotides line up with TRBD1. Germline loops: CDR1 MNHEY, CDR2 SMNVEV (reference sequence). V was pared by 5 bases and J by 6 bases, with 10 bases of the junction left unmatched. There are 16 residues in the CDR3. The CDR3 loop reads CASSPGDRGAGQPQHF. The CDR3 bases are TGTGCCAGCAGTCCGGGGGACAGGGGAGCGGGTCAGCCCCAGCATTTT.

This chain connects TRBV19 to TRBJ1-4; D ambiguous. Germline V gene lookup returns CDR1 LNHDA and CDR2 SQIVND (reference sequence). The V end lost 6 bases, the J end lost 4 bases, and 9 bases lay between the germline ends. There are 13 residues in the CDR3. The CDR3 reads CASRRQVNEKLFF. In DNA form, the CDR3 reads TGTGCCAGTAGACGGCAGGTTAATGAAAAACTGTTTTTT.

V and J are TRBV6-2 or TRBV6-3 and TRBJ2-5; the D is unclear. The V end lost 6 bases, the J end lost 9 bases, and 11 bases lay between the germline ends. Per germline, CDR1 MNHEY and CDR2 SVGEGT. The CDR3 is made up of 11 amino acids. CDR3 sequence (DNA): TGTGCCAGCAGCCTTTCCTCGGCCCAGTACTTC. Translated: CASSLSSAQYF.

The gene calls are TRBV14 and TRBJ2-7; D gene unclear. There are 13 residues in the CDR3. In germline, CDR1 is SGHDN, CDR2 FVKESK. V was trimmed by 4 bases and J by 3 bases, leaving 10 bases between them. For the CDR3, the DNA is TGTGCCAGCAGCCCCGCGTCCGGCTACGAGCAGTACTTC. Its translation: CASSPASGYEQYF.

CDR3 coding DNA: TGTGCCAGTAGTATCCGGGGAAGGGCCTACGAGCAGTACTTC. It yields the protein CASSIRGRAYEQYF. The rearrangement uses TRBV19 and TRBJ2-7, with D perhaps TRBD2 (5 bases). Deletions cut 3 bases from V and 2 bases from J, with 11 bases between. The CDR3 has 14 amino acids. The germline V gene encodes CDR1 LNHDA and CDR2 SQIVND (reference sequence).

This chain uses TRBV29-1 with TRBJ2-7; D is possibly TRBD2 (5 bases). The CDR3 is made up of 16 amino acids. CDR1 is SQVTM, CDR2 ANQGSEA, per germline. V lost 6 bases to trimming and J lost 1 base, with 22 bases between them. CDR3 amino acids: CSVGLVLSGPSYEQYF. The CDR3 DNA is TGCAGCGTAGGGCTAGTTCTAAGCGGTCCGTCCTACGAGCAGTACTTC.

This sequence joins TRBV7-9 and TRBJ2-1, with D maybe TRBD2 (6 bases). CDR1 is SEHNR and CDR2 is FQNEAQ in the germline V gene (reference sequence). The CDR3 loop spans 16 amino acids. V was trimmed by 5 bases and J by 0 bases, leaving 14 bases between them. The CDR3 DNA is TGTGCCAGCAGCGGATTAGCGGCCCGCTCCTACAATGAGCAGTTCTTC. This encodes CASSGLAARSYNEQFF.

The chain joins TRBV6-2 or TRBV6-3 to TRBJ2-7, with TRBD2 matching over 12 bases. CDR1 and CDR2 from the germline V gene are MNHEY and SVGEGT. The V and J ends lost 6 bases and 5 bases, in that order; junction bases with no gene match: 11. This CDR3 has 16 residues. In DNA, the CDR3 is TGTGCCAGCAGCCGACCGACTAGCGGGAGACTCCACGAGCAGTACTTC. It is translated as CASSRPTSGRLHEQYF.

This chain connects TRBV11-2 to TRBJ2-1, with 8 bases aligning to TRBD2. V gave up 5 bases and J gave up 0 bases; unmatched junction bases: 6. The CDR3 consists of 16 residues. Per the germline V gene, CDR1 is SGHAT and CDR2 is FQNNGV. The CDR3 bases are TGTGCCAGCAGCCCAACCAGCGGGAGCTCCTACAATGAGCAGTTCTTC. This translates into CASSPTSGSSYNEQFF.